This T cell receptor (beta chain) was documented in a study of post-analysis software for immune sequencing data. At the level of the study: In terms of disease course, relapsing-remitting, secondary progressive and progressive-relapsing multiple sclerosis were included.

Findings of the study overall: The normalized Chao1 diversity of multiple sclerosis patients was significantly lower than that of controls. Same-batch preparations were strongly co-clustered by F measure. Controls had lower frequencies than patients of about 5 TRBV segments, which included TRBV5-6, TRBV5-1 and TRBV20-1.

This clonotype was seen more than once but under ten times. Antigen unknown. Trimming removed 6 bases from V and 4 bases from J; junction bases left unmatched: 6. The CDR3 loop spans 14 amino acids. The germline V gene encodes CDR1 SGHRS and CDR2 YFSETQ. Unique molecular identifiers were carried by the TCR beta cDNA libraries. From around 0.96 to 9.9 million T cells, around 500,000 cDNA molecules were obtained. TCRdb reanalysed the PCR reads using MiXCR and keeps one entry per CDR3 protein. The sample lists 820,000 or so distinct CDR3 sequences, approximately 53% occurring once. The chain joins TRBV5-1 to TRBJ2-3; 9 bases are shared with TRBD2. The receptor was derived from a girl aged 5-17 years with multiple sclerosis. Sequencing was done on a sample of blood. In DNA, the CDR3 is TGCGCCAGCATAGGCGGGAGGGTCTCAGATACGCAGTATTTT. It is translated as CASIGGRVSDTQYF. The complete variable domain, with remaining parts taken from reference TRBV5-1 and TRBJ2-3, reads KAGVTQTPRYLIKTRGQQVTLSCSPISGHRSVSWYQQTPGQGLQFLFEYFSETQRNKGNFPGRFSGRQFSNSRSEMNVSTLELGDSALYLCASIGGRVSDTQYFGPGTRLTVL.